This T cell receptor beta chain was identified during a study of blood T cell repertoires in COVID-19. Repertoires were generated with immunoSEQ multiplex PCR, while TCRdb's copy carries only in-frame clones and drops some. The table records roughly 400,000 clones, roughly 90% of them present only once. The CDR3 is made up of 13 amino acids. Losses at the gene ends were 11 bases for V and 1 base for J; bases not matched to a gene: 5. The germline V gene has CDR1 ENHRY and CDR2 SYGVKD. This chain connects TRBV10-3 to TRBJ1-2; 9 bases agree with TRBD1. What was sequenced was PBMCs or T cells enriched from blood (not recorded which). This clonotype was obtained from a young woman who had recovered from COVID-19. CDR3 sequence: CAAGTGHNYGYTF. For the CDR3, the DNA is TGTGCCGCAGGGACAGGGCATAACTATGGCTACACCTTC.